This T cell receptor beta chain originates from a study of T-cell reconstitution after alpha-beta-depleted transplantation in children. Unique molecular identifiers featured in how the TCRbeta library was prepared. MiXCR, run by TCRdb on the PCR reads, gives a single entry per CDR3 protein. Seen here are 450,000 to 500,000 distinct CDR3 sequences, around 12% observed once, and the top ten hold around 5.8%. This clonotype appeared a few times. The CDR3 loop spans 15 amino acids. After removal of 5 bases from V and 5 bases from J, the junction contained 12 bases not matched to a gene. The receptor comes from a human donor who donated a stem cell graft to a child with combined immunodeficiency. Sequenced here: PBMCs from the stem cell graft donor, sampled from the stem cell graft. This sequence joins TRBV12-3 or TRBV12-4 and TRBJ2-7, with 7 bases lining up with TRBD2. CDR3 residues: CASSPSGNLFHEQYF. CDR3 bases: TGTGCCAGCAGTCCTAGCGGAAACCTATTCCACGAGCAGTACTTC.